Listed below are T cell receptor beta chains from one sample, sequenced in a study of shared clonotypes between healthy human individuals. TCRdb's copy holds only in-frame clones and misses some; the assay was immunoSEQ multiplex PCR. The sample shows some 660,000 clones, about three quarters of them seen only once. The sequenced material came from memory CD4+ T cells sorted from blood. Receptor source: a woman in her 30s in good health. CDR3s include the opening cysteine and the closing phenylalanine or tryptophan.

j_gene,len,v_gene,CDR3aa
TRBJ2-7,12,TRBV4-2,CASSYDHYEQYF
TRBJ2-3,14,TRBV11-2,CASSLGRLTDTQYF
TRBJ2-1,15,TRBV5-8,CASSFGLAGRNEQFF
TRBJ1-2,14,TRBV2,CASSVQGGGYGYTF
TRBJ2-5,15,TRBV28,CASSFTGTGSWEQYF
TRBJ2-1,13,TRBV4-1,CASSQEGGREQFF
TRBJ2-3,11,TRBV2,CAAGPADTQYF
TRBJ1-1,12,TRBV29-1,CSVVKMWTEAFF
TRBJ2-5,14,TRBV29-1,CSVGTATFLETQYF
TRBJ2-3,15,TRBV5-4,CASSPPGRISDTQYF
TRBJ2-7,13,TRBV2,CASSPLLRGEQYF
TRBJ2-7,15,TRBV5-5,CASSLRDTHSYEQYF
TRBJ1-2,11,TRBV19,CASSIGSRYTF
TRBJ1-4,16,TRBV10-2,CASSDVTQGGNEKLFF
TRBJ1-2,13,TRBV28,CATCCVGGFGYTF
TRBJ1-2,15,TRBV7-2,CASSTYLRQEHGYTF
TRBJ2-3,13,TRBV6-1,CASSDWVPDTQYF
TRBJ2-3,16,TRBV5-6,CASSGGLAVGTDTQYF
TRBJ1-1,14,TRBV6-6,CASSYEIKNPQAFF
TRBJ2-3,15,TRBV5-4,CASSDGGRRTDTQYF
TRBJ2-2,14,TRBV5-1,CASSSGQYTGELFF
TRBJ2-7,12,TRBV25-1,CASSAASYEQYF
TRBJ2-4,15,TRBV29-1,CSAQGWSSTKNIQYF
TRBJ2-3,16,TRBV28,CASSPKRLDRSDTQYF
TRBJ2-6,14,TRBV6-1,CASSDGQPSHVLTF
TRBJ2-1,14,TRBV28,CASSLAAGGNEQFF
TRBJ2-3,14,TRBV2,CASSGDRGTDTQYF
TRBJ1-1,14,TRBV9,CASSVAQKNTEAFF
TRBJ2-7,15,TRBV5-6,CASSPPSGRLFEQYF
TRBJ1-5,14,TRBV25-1,CASSALGQNQPQHF
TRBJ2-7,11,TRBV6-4,CATGVPYEQYF
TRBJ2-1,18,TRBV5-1,CASSLDRTSGYSYNEQFF
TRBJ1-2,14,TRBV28,CASSLLQGRGGYTF
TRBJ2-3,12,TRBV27,CAIVRPTDTQYF
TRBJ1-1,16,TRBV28,CASSLGLFGTDTEAFF
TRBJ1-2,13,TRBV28,CASRNRDGHVYTF
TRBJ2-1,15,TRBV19,CASSDRGNSYNEQFF
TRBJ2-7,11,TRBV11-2,CASSRQGEQYF
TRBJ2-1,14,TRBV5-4,CASSLGQTDNEQFF
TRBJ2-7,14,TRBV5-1,CASRPSPAAYEQYF
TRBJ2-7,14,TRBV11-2,CASSLERAGYEQYF